The 5 T cell receptor beta chains below come from one sample, sequenced in a study of cytomegalovirus exposure and HLA in healthy donors. Both 60 Vbeta primers and 13 Jbeta primers went into the PCR. The method was immunoSEQ multiplex PCR; TCRdb's version includes in-frame clones alone and lacks a portion of them. The table has around 150,000 clones, around 59% seen once. Sequencing was done on a sample of PBMCs. The receptors were sampled from a male donor in good health and CMV-seronegative.

The rearrangement joins TRBV9 to TRBJ2-7; TRBD2 agrees at 8 bases. CDR3 length: 15 amino acids. The V and J ends lost 2 bases and 2 bases, in that order; junction bases with no gene match: 6. Germline CDR1 SGDLS, CDR2 YYNGEE. The CDR3 loop reads CASSVSGGSTYEQYF. CDR3 DNA: TGTGCCAGCAGCGTCAGCGGGGGTTCCACCTACGAGCAGTACTTC. Based on the CDR3 plus reference TRBV9 and TRBJ2-7, the full variable domain is DSGVTQTPKHLITATGQRVTLRCSPRSGDLSVYWYQQSLDQGLQFLIQYYNGEERAKGNILERFSAQQFPDLHSELNLSSLELGDSALYFCASSVSGGSTYEQYFGPGTRLTVT.

This clone has more than one count but fewer than ten. The rearrangement joins TRBV4-1 to TRBJ1-4; D is possibly TRBD1 (6 bases). CDR1 is MGHRA, CDR2 YSYEKL, per germline. Trimming took off 4 bases at V and 3 bases at J, with 9 bases between the two ends. The CDR3 length is 14 residues. CDR3 nucleotides: TGCGCCAGCAGCCGAAGGACAGCTAATGAAAAACTGTTTTTT. Translated, it gives CASSRRTANEKLFF.

This clone was counted a few times. V and J are TRBV6-4 and TRBJ1-1; no definite D call. The germline V gene has CDR1 MRHNA and CDR2 SNTAGT. Between the trimmed V and J ends, which lost 4 bases and 1 base, there was a span of 7 bases. This CDR3 region has 13 residues. The CDR3 nucleotides are TGTGCCAGCAGTGTTCGACAGAACACTGAAGCTTTCTTT. The encoded protein is CASSVRQNTEAFF.

This clone was observed a few times. This rearrangement joins TRBV5-4 to TRBJ1-2, with D unclear. Between the trimmed V and J ends, which lost 0 bases and 6 bases, there was a span of 9 bases. This CDR3 has 13 amino acids. In germline, CDR1 is SGHNT, CDR2 YYREEE (reference sequence). This CDR3 is CASSLGGENGYTF. The CDR3 nucleotides read TGTGCCAGCAGCTTGGGCGGGGAGAATGGCTACACCTTC.

This clone turned up a few times. The chain links TRBV19 to TRBJ1-1, with D possibly matching TRBD1 (5 bases). The ends were cut back, 6 bases at V and 1 base at J, with 12 bases in the middle. Germline values: CDR1 LNHDA, CDR2 SQIVND (reference sequence). The CDR3 is 14 residues long. The CDR3 DNA reads as TGTGCCAGTAGATTGGGACTGGAGAACACTGAAGCTTTCTTT. Its translation: CASRLGLENTEAFF.